This T cell receptor beta chain was profiled in a study of T cells in Graves' hyperthyroidism and ophthalmopathy. Deletions cut 9 bases from V and 1 base from J, with 6 bases between. The CDR3 consists of 12 residues. Looked up from germline, CDR1 is KGHDR and CDR2 is SFDVKD. What was amplified from RNA transcripts were TCR beta CDR3 regions. With the HTBI primer set, the TCR CDR3 went through a first round of RT-PCR. Each CDR3 protein gets one entry after TCRdb re-called the multiplex PCR reads with MiXCR. This sample yields about 640,000 distinct CDR3 sequences, of which under 25% are seen a single time; 34% belongs to the top ten.

The V and J genes are TRBV24-1 and TRBJ1-5; no clear D gene. This receptor was obtained from a man aged 25 to 40 with Graves' ophthalmopathy. Sequenced: blood. Written as DNA, the CDR3 is TGTGCCACCGAGGGCAGCAATCAGCCCCAGCATTTT. Its protein product is CATEGSNQPQHF.